This T cell receptor (beta chain) was identified during a study of T cell responses to AZD1222 COVID-19 vaccine. The table came from immunoSEQ multiplex PCR; TCRdb's copy has only in-frame clones and leaves some out. The sample has 110,000 to 150,000 clones, 89% seen once. Findings and limits, study-wide: Repertoire sampling was restricted to post-peak T cell response timepoints. Unmutated variant regions reportedly attract nearly half of all spike-specific TCRs.

Of note for this clone: Its specificity is unknown.

Unmatched junction bases numbered 1, after V lost 0 bases and J lost 1 base. The CDR3 totals 16 residues. The V gene's germline CDR1 is MNHEY and CDR2 SMNVEV (reference sequence). This TCR was recovered from an adult in good health. Specimen: peripheral blood, collected on day 0 of AZD1222 vaccination. The chain links TRBV27 to TRBJ2-2, with 8 bases fitting TRBD1. The DNA of the CDR3 is TGTGCCAGCAGTTTATCAGGGACAGGGAACACCGGGGAGCTGTTTTTT. Translated: CASSLSGTGNTGELFF.